The 22 T cell receptor beta chains reported below all come from one sample, sequenced in a study of cytomegalovirus exposure and HLA in healthy donors. Primers included in the PCR were 60 Vbeta and 13 Jbeta primers. Using immunoSEQ multiplex PCR, the repertoire was profiled, and TCRdb retains in-frame clones only, with some absent. The sample lists 40,000 to 45,000 clones, about 50% occurring once. The sequenced sample consisted of PBMCs. These receptors were taken from a human donor in good health.

V and J are TRBV7-9 and TRBJ2-1; the D gene is possibly TRBD2 (6 bases). V was pared by 3 bases and J by 7 bases, with 28 bases between. Germline loops: CDR1 SEHNR, CDR2 FQNEAQ (reference sequence). This CDR3 spans 19 amino acids. CDR3 amino acids: CASSLRSGTGVSIGNEQFF. The CDR3 DNA sequence: TGTGCCAGCAGCTTGAGGTCCGGAACGGGAGTTAGCATAGGGAATGAGCAGTTCTTC. The complete variable domain, with remaining parts taken from reference TRBV7-9 and TRBJ2-1, reads DTGVSQNPRHKITKRGQNVTFRCDPISEHNRLYWYRQTLGQGPEFLTYFQNEAQLEKSRLLSDRFSAERPKGSFSTLEIQRTEQGDSAMYLCASSLRSGTGVSIGNEQFFGPGTRLTVL.

The chain links TRBV7-3 to TRBJ1-2, with TRBD1 as a possible D gene (5 bases). The V gene lost 2 bases and the J gene lost 3 bases, with 7 bases spanning the gap. CDR3 size: 13 residues. Germline V gene lookup returns CDR1 SGHTA and CDR2 FQGTGA. CDR3 amino acids: CASSLDSHYGYTF. The CDR3 DNA reads TGTGCCAGCAGCTTAGACAGCCACTATGGCTACACCTTC.

The rearrangement uses TRBV4-1 and TRBJ2-6; tentative D call: TRBD2 (6 bases). The germline gives CDR1 MGHRA, CDR2 YSYEKL. The CDR3 runs 16 residues. V gave up 4 bases and J gave up 2 bases, with 12 bases separating them. The CDR3: CASSPTGGAGANVLTF. The CDR3 DNA reads as TGCGCCAGCAGCCCTACCGGGGGAGCTGGGGCCAACGTCCTGACTTTC.

The V call is TRBV11-2, the J call TRBJ2-2; 8 positions agree with TRBD2. The CDR3 is 15 residues long. V shed 4 bases and J 6 bases; nucleotides not matched to a gene: 7. Germline CDR1 is SGHAT and CDR2 is FQNNGV. CDR3 coding DNA: TGTGCCAGCAGCTCGCTTCGCGGGAGGCCCGGGGAGCTGTTTTTT. Amino acid sequence: CASSSLRGRPGELFF.

This clone was counted between two and nine times. The rearrangement joins TRBV28 to TRBJ1-2, with D possibly matching TRBD1 (6 bases). This CDR3 region has 14 residues. Deletions cut 4 bases from V and 8 bases from J, with 17 bases between. Germline assignment: CDR1 MDHEN and CDR2 SYDVKM. This chain's CDR3 is CASSSAGDTIGYTF. The CDR3 coding sequence is TGTGCCAGCAGTTCCGCCGGGGACACCATCGGCTACACCTTC.

In this sample, this clone turned up many times. The chain is built from TRBV9 and TRBJ2-1; 10 positions match TRBD2. V shed 1 base, J shed 5 bases, and the junction held 6 bases outside the gene matches. This CDR3 is 16 amino acids long. Germline values: CDR1 SGDLS, CDR2 YYNGEE. CDR3 sequence (DNA): TGTGCCAGCAGCGTAAGAACTAGCGGGGCCCACAATGAGCAGTTCTTC. Encoded protein: CASSVRTSGAHNEQFF.

DNA of the CDR3: TGTGCCAGCAATTGGGTAGCGGGAGGGCCAAATGAGCAGTTCTTC. Translated: CASNWVAGGPNEQFF. The chain couples TRBV6-6 to TRBJ2-1, with 11 bases identical to TRBD2. Germline V gene sequence: CDR1 MNHNY, CDR2 SVGAGI (reference sequence). The V gene end was trimmed by 7 bases and the J gene end by 7 bases; junction bases not matched to a gene: 9. The CDR3 runs to 15 residues.

The chain recombines TRBV28 with TRBJ2-1, with 9 bases fitting TRBD2. This CDR3 has 17 residues. Trimming cost V 9 bases and J 8 bases; bases outside gene matches: 20. Per germline, CDR1 MDHEN and CDR2 SYDVKM. This CDR3 is CASPPSTAGGPMYEQFF. Written as DNA, the CDR3 is TGTGCCAGTCCCCCCTCGACGGCGGGGGGGCCGATGTATGAGCAGTTCTTC.

V is TRBV4-3 and J is TRBJ2-3; 11 bases are a match to TRBD1. The J segment lost 4 bases and the V segment lost 0 bases, leaving 3 bases of the junction unmatched. Germline V lookup: CDR1 LGHNA, CDR2 YSLEER. The CDR3 is made up of 16 amino acids. The CDR3 region has the DNA TGCGCCAGCAGCCAAGACCCGGGACAGGGGGCAGATACGCAGTATTTT. Translation: CASSQDPGQGADTQYF.

This clone has more than one count but fewer than ten. The chain has TRBV5-5 and TRBJ1-1, with D maybe TRBD1 (5 bases). The CDR3 has 15 residues. Trimming pared 1 base from V and 0 bases from J, leaving 10 bases between. CDR1 is SGHKS and CDR2 is YYEKEE in the germline V gene (reference sequence). CDR3 region: CASSLTGYMNTEAFF. In nucleotides, the CDR3 is TGTGCCAGCAGCTTGACAGGATACATGAACACTGAAGCTTTCTTT. Supplemented by reference TRBV5-5 and TRBJ1-1, the full variable domain reads DAGVTQSPTHLIKTRGQQVTLRCSPISGHKSVSWYQQVLGQGPQFIFQYYEKEERGRGNFPDRFSARQFPNYSSELNVNALLLGDSALYLCASSLTGYMNTEAFFGQGTRLTVV.

A single count supports this clone. The chain is built from TRBV5-1 and TRBJ2-1; 12 positions match TRBD2. This CDR3 has 14 residues. Trimming cost V 8 bases and J 7 bases; bases outside gene matches: 7. CDR1 and CDR2 (germline): SGHRS, YFSETQ. Here the CDR3 reads CASSRLAGENEQFF. As DNA, the CDR3 is TGCGCCAGTAGTCGACTAGCGGGAGAGAATGAGCAGTTCTTC.

This clone was counted ten times or more. The CDR3 DNA follows: TGTGCCAGCAGCGACAGGGGAGCAACTGAAGCTTTCTTT. As protein: CASSDRGATEAFF. The genes are TRBV7-9 and TRBJ1-1; 8 positions match TRBD1. Germline V gives CDR1 SEHNR, CDR2 FQNEAQ (reference sequence). V lost 5 bases, J lost 5 bases, and 4 bases stayed unmatched. CDR3 size: 13 residues.

This clone showed up just a few times. The chain employs TRBV7-2 and TRBJ2-4; D is possibly TRBD1 (5 bases). Trimming took 1 base from V and 6 from J, leaving 10 bases between them. Germline V gene lookup returns CDR1 SGHTA and CDR2 FQGNSA. The CDR3 contains 14 residues. The CDR3 region is CASSLDFQGNIQYF. CDR3 nucleotide sequence: TGTGCCAGCAGCTTAGATTTTCAGGGAAACATTCAGTACTTC.

This clone was counted once. CDR3 nucleotide sequence: TGTGCCAGTAGTCAACAGGGTGGCAATCAGCCCCAGCATTTT. This encodes CASSQQGGNQPQHF. The J gene is TRBJ1-5, the V gene TRBV19; the D gene is possibly TRBD1 (6 bases). This CDR3 spans 14 amino acids. Germline V gene data show CDR1 as LNHDA and CDR2 as SQIVND (reference sequence). V was trimmed by 5 bases and J by 2 bases, leaving 10 bases between them.

This chain's CDR3 is CASSLGQGSEKLFF. The CDR3 nucleotides read TGTGCCAGCAGCTTGGGACAGGGGTCTGAAAAACTGTTTTTT. The gene calls are TRBV5-4 and TRBJ1-4; 8 bases match TRBD1. The V and J ends lost 0 bases and 7 bases, in that order; junction bases with no gene match: 2. Germline lookup yields CDR1 SGHNT and CDR2 YYREEE (reference sequence). The CDR3 spans 14 residues.

Regarding this clone: A junction end diverges from the germline sequence, so it may reflect a read error. The chain employs TRBV6-6 and TRBJ1-2, with D unclear. CDR1 is MNHNY and CDR2 is SVGAGI in the germline V gene (reference sequence). The CDR3 spans 13 residues. The CDR3 is CASTYGQSYGYTF. CDR3 nucleotide sequence: TGTGCCAGCACTTACGGGCAGTCCTATGGCTACACCTTC.

CDR3 residues: CASSLLVGARALHF. For the CDR3, the DNA is TGTGCCAGCAGTTTGCTCGTAGGGGCAAGGGCCCTCCACTTT. The chain couples TRBV27 to TRBJ1-6; D is possibly TRBD1 (5 bases). Trimming shortened V by 3 bases and J by 14 bases, and 17 bases separated the two germline ends. This CDR3 has 14 residues. Germline lookup yields CDR1 MNHEY and CDR2 SMNVEV (reference sequence).

In the case of this clone: The sample carries other DNA sequences with the same CDR3. The V and J genes are TRBV5-1 and TRBJ1-2; TRBD1 is a possible D gene (6 bases). The CDR3 totals 13 residues. Germline V CDR1 and CDR2: SGHRS, YFSETQ. V was cut by 0 bases and J by 3 bases, with 6 bases left in between. CDR3 residues: CASSLAGDYGYTF. The CDR3 nucleotides are TGCGCCAGCAGCTTGGCAGGGGACTATGGCTACACCTTC.

The chain employs TRBV30 and TRBJ1-6; D not resolved. The germline gives CDR1 GTSNPN, CDR2 SVGIG (reference sequence). There are 13 residues in the CDR3. V was shortened by 5 bases and J by 9 bases, with 14 bases between the two germline ends. CDR3 residues: CAWVEGGSSPLHF. The CDR3 bases are TGTGCCTGGGTTGAAGGCGGATCTTCACCCCTCCACTTT.

The chain uses TRBV7-2 and TRBJ2-7; 9 bases fit TRBD1. Germline assignment: CDR1 SGHTA and CDR2 FQGNSA. Trimming at V came to 5 bases and at J to 3 bases, leaving 5 bases not matched to a gene. There are 14 residues in the CDR3. CDR3 coding DNA: TGTGCCAGCAGCCGCGGGACAGGGAGCTACGAGCAGTACTTC. Residues: CASSRGTGSYEQYF.

This clone was recorded only once. This chain links TRBV25-1 with TRBJ1-1, with a weak D call TRBD1 (6 bases). This CDR3 comprises 16 residues. Germline V gives CDR1 MGHDK, CDR2 SYGVNS. The V end was cut by 0 bases, the J end by 6 bases, with 17 bases between. CDR3 loop: CASSEYRGQMGAEAFF. DNA for the CDR3: TGTGCCAGCAGTGAATACAGGGGTCAGATGGGCGCTGAAGCTTTCTTT.

The V and J genes are TRBV5-4 and TRBJ1-2, with D possibly TRBD1 on 6 matching bases. Germline loops: CDR1 SGHNT, CDR2 YYREEE (reference sequence). V lost 6 bases and J 0 bases, leaving 15 bases between the germline ends. The CDR3 runs 15 residues. The chain's CDR3 is CASTTQGSANYGYTF. The CDR3 nucleotides read TGTGCCAGCACCACCCAGGGGTCGGCTAACTATGGCTACACCTTC.